What follows are 4 T cell receptor beta chains derived from one specimen sequenced in a study of shared clonotypes between healthy human individuals. The data were produced by immunoSEQ multiplex PCR, yet TCRdb's version contains in-frame clones alone and is incomplete. The sample includes about 1.4 million clones, around 97% of them seen just once. The specimen was naive CD4+ T cells sorted from blood. Stated subset: CD45RA+ positively selected. The receptors were gathered from a young man in good health.

The chain links TRBV7-6 to TRBJ2-6; D is unresolved. The germline V gene has CDR1 SGHVS and CDR2 FNYEAQ. V shed 5 bases and J shed 1 base, with 15 bases lying between them. The CDR3 has 17 amino acids. In DNA, the CDR3 is TGTGCCAGCAGCCCTAGGGCTACGAGATCTGGGGCCAACGTCCTGACTTTC. Amino acids: CASSPRATRSGANVLTF.

The rearrangement links TRBV5-4 to TRBJ1-2; D is perhaps TRBD1 (6 bases). Germline CDR1 reads SGHNT; CDR2 reads YYREEE (reference sequence). CDR3 size: 14 residues. The V and J ends lost 4 bases and 3 bases respectively, with 13 bases between them. CDR3 nucleotide sequence: TGTGCCAGCAGCCCCCCGCCAGGGGACTATGGCTACACCTTC. Its protein product is CASSPPPGDYGYTF.

The chain is built from TRBV28 and TRBJ2-7; D is perhaps TRBD1 or TRBD2 (6 bases each). The CDR3 consists of 12 residues. The germline gives CDR1 MDHEN, CDR2 SYDVKM. Trimming pared 6 bases from V and 5 bases from J, leaving 11 bases between. CDR3 nucleotide sequence: TGTGCCAGCAGACAGGGCGGGGACGAGCAGTACTTC. Encoded protein: CASRQGGDEQYF.

V is TRBV28 and J is TRBJ2-7; 10 bases agree with TRBD2. The CDR3 runs 14 residues. V was clipped by 6 bases and J by 4 bases; unmatched bases: 6. Per germline, CDR1 MDHEN and CDR2 SYDVKM. The CDR3 sequence is CASRSAGGPYEQYF. CDR3 bases: TGTGCCAGCAGGTCAGCGGGAGGGCCGTACGAGCAGTACTTC.